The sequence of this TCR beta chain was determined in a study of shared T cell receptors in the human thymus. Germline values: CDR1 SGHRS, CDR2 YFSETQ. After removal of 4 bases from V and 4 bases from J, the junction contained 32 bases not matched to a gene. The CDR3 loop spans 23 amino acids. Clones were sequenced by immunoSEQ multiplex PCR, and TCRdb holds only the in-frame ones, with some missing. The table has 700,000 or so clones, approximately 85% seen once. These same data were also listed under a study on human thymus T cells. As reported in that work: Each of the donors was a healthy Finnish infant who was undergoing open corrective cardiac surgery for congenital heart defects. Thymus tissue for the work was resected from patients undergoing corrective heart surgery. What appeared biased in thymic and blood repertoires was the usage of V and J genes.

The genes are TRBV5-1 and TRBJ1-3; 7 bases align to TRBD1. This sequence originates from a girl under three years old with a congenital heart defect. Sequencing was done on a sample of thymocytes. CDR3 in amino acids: CASSKRPTGTATSLLPAGNTIYF. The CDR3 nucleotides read TGCGCCAGCAGCAAAAGACCAACCGGGACAGCCACCTCATTGCTACCAGCAGGAAACACCATATATTTT.